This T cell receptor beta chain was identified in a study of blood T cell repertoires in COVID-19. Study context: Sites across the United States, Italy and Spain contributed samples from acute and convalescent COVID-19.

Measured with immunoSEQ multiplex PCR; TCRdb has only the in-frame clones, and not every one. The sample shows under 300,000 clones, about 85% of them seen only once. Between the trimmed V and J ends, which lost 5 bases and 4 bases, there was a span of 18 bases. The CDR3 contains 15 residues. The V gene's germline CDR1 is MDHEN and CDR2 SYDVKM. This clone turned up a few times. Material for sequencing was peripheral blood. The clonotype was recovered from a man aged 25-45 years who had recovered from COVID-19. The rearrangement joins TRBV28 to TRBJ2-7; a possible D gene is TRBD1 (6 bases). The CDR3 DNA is TGTGCCAGCAGTCTCAGCATGCCGGGACATTACGAGCAGTACGTC. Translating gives CASSLSMPGHYEQYV.